This TCR beta chain came from a study of cytomegalovirus exposure and HLA in healthy donors. The PCR ran on 60 Vbeta and 13 Jbeta primers. Sequencing was performed with immunoSEQ multiplex PCR; in TCRdb, only in-frame clones are kept and a portion is missing. The table lists around 170,000 clones, about 81% of them singletons. V shed 11 bases and J 0 bases; nucleotides not matched to a gene: 10. Germline V gives CDR1 SNHLY, CDR2 FYNNEI. CDR3 length: 14 residues. The chain uses TRBV2 and TRBJ2-7; 7 positions match TRBD2. This receptor was obtained from a young woman in good health and CMV-seronegative. Sequencing was done on a sample of PBMCs. Here the CDR3 reads CAPSGGVSSYEQYF. The CDR3 DNA is TGTGCCCCCAGTGGGGGGGTTAGCTCCTACGAGCAGTACTTC. Together with reference TRBV2 and TRBJ2-7, the CDR3 gives the full variable domain: EPEVTQTPSHQVTQMGQEVILRCVPISNHLYFYWYRQILGQKVEFLVSFYNNEISEKSEIFDDQFSVERPDGSNFTLKIRSTKLEDSAMYFCAPSGGVSSYEQYFGPGTRLTVT.